The source of this T cell receptor beta chain is a study of blood T cell repertoires in COVID-19. Looking at the study overall: Samples representing acute and convalescent COVID-19 were sourced from the United States, Italy and Spain. The analysed material was cDNA or gDNA that came from T cells, B-cell-depleted T cells, or PBMCs.

Clones were read by immunoSEQ multiplex PCR, and TCRdb kept only the in-frame ones, dropping some. The sample holds some 48,000 clones, around 86% seen once. CDR1 is SGHVS and CDR2 is FNYEAQ in the germline V gene. The junction had 4 bases not matched to a gene; V was cut back by 5 bases and J by 6 bases. The CDR3 contains 14 residues. This clone was found once. The J gene is TRBJ2-2, the V gene TRBV7-6; 9 nucleotides match TRBD1. The sequencing sample was made of peripheral blood. The TCR sequence derives from a human donor in a cohort sampled during active COVID-19. The CDR3 protein is CASSGRQGAGELFF. In nucleotides, the CDR3 is TGTGCCAGCAGCGGACGACAGGGGGCCGGGGAGCTGTTTTTT.